The 4 T cell receptor beta chains in this list originate from one sample, sequenced in a study of CD8 T cells in ankylosing spondylitis. Regarding the study as a whole: Eight highly homologous variants formed a TCR beta motif that appeared characteristic of ankylosing spondylitis blood.

Via MiXCR, TCRdb re-called the 5' RACE reads, giving one row per CDR3 protein. The repertoire holds around 490,000 distinct CDR3 sequences, roughly 5.2% seen once, with under 4.5% in the top ten. Which antigens these TCRs recognize remains unknown. The sample was blood, either unsorted or a sorted T cell fraction (not recorded which). These receptors all stem from a male donor with ankylosing spondylitis.

This clonotype was picked up a small number of times. The germline gene is not matched at one end of the junction; a read error may be the cause. The V and J genes are TRBV20-1 and TRBJ1-5; the D is unclear. The CDR3 is 17 amino acids. The germline V gene encodes CDR1 DFQATT and CDR2 SNEGSKA (reference sequence). CDR3 protein: CSARDGKGMSVGQPQHF. CDR3 bases: TGCAGCGCTAGAGATGGGAAAGGGATGAGCGTAGGTCAGCCCCAGCATTTT.

In this sample, this clonotype turned up many times. V is TRBV4-3 and J is TRBJ1-1; 9 bases line up with TRBD1. After removal of 1 base from V and 0 bases from J, the junction contained 6 bases not matched to a gene. CDR1 and CDR2 from the germline V gene are LGHNA and YSLEER. The CDR3 runs to 17 residues. This CDR3 reads CASSQVATGGVNTEAFF. In DNA form, the CDR3 reads TGCGCCAGCAGCCAAGTTGCGACAGGGGGGGTGAACACTGAAGCTTTCTTT.

The chain links TRBV20-1 to TRBJ1-2; D not certain. The V end was cut by 5 bases, the J end by 0 bases, with 10 bases between. This CDR3 is built from 13 residues. Germline V CDR1 and CDR2: DFQATT, SNEGSKA (reference sequence). The CDR3 region is CSAAQVTNYGYTF. In DNA, the CDR3 is TGCAGTGCTGCCCAAGTAACTAACTATGGCTACACCTTC.

Details on this clonotype: A clone one base away is much larger, so this may be a read error. Given the absence of the conserved phenylalanine or tryptophan at the CDR3 end, a read error is likely. V and J are TRBV29-1 and TRBJ2-1; D is possibly TRBD2 (5 bases). This CDR3 contains 12 residues. The V end was cut by 6 bases, the J end by 6 bases, with 12 bases between. Germline assignment: CDR1 SQVTM and CDR2 ANQGSEA. The CDR3 here is CSVTGITNEQFL. The DNA of the CDR3 is TGCAGCGTCACCGGGATAACCAATGAGCAGTTCCTC.